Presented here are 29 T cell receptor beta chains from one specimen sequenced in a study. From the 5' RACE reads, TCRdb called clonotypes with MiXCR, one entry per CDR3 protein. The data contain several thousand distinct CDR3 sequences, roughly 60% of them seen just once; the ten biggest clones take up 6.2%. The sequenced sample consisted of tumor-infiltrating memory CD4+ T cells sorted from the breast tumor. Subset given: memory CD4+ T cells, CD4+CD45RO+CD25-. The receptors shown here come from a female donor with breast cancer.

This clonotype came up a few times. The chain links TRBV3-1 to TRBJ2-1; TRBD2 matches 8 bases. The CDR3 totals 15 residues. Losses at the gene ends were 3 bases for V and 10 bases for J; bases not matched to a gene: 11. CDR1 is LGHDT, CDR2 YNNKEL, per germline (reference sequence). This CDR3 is CASSQRGLDLGEQFF. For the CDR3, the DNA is TGTGCCAGCAGCCAGAGGGGACTAGATCTTGGCGAGCAGTTCTTC.

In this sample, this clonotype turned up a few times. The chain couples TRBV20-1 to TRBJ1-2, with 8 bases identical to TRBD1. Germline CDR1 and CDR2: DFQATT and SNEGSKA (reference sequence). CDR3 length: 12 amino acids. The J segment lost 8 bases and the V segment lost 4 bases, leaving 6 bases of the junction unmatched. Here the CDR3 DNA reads TGCAGTGCTACCGGGACAGGTTTCGGCTACACCTTC. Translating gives CSATGTGFGYTF.

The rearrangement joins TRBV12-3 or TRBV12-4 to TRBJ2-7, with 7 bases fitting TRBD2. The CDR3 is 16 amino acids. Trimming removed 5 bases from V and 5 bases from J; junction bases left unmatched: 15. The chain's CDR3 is CASSIGRGGLQDEQYF. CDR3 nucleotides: TGTGCCAGCAGTATAGGGCGGGGAGGGCTTCAGGACGAGCAGTACTTC.

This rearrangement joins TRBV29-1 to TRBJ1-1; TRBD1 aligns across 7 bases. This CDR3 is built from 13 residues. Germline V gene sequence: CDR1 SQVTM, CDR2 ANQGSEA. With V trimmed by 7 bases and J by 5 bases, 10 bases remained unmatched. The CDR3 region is CSAGQVARTEAFF. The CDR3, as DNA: TGCAGCGCCGGACAGGTCGCACGTACTGAAGCTTTCTTT.

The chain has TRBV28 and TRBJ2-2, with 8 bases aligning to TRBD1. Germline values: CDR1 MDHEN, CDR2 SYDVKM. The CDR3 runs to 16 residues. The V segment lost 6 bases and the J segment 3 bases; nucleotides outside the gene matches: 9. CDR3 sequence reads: CASSLHRGSDTGELFF. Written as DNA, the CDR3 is TGTGCCAGCAGCCTCCACAGGGGGTCGGACACCGGGGAGCTGTTTTTT.

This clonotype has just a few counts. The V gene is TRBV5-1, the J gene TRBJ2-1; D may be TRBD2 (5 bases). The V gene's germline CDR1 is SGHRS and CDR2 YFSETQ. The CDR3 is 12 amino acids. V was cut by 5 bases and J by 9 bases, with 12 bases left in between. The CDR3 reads CASSLTNSEQFF. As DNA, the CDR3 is TGCGCCAGCAGTCTGACTAATTCTGAGCAGTTCTTC.

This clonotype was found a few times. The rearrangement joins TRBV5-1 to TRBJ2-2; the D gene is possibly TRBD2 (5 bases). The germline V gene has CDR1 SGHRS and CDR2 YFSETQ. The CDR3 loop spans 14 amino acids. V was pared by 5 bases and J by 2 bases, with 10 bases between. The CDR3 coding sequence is TGCGCCAGCAGAGAGGGCTCCAACACCGGGGAGCTGTTTTTT. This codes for CASREGSNTGELFF.

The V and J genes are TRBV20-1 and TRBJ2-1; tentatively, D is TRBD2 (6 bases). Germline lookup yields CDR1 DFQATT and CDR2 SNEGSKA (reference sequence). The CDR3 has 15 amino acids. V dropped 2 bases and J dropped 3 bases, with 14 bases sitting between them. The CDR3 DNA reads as TGCAGTGCTAGACTTCCTGGGCGGGGCTACAATGAGCAGTTCTTC. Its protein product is CSARLPGRGYNEQFF.

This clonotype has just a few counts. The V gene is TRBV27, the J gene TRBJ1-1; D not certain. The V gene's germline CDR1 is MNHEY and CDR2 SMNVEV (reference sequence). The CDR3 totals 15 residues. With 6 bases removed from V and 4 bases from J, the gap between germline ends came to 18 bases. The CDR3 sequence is CASSMRYSLSTEAFF. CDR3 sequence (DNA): TGTGCCAGCAGCATGAGGTACTCGTTGAGCACTGAAGCTTTCTTT.

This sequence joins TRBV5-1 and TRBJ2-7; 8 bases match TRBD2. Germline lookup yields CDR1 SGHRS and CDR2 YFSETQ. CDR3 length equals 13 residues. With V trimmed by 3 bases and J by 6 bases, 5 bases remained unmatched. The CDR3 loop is CASSSQSGGEQYF. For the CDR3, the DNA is TGCGCCAGCAGCTCCCAGAGCGGGGGCGAGCAGTACTTC.

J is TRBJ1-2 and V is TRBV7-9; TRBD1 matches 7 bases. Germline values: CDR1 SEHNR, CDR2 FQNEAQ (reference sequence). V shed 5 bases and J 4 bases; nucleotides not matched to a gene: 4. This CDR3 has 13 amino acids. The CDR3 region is CASSPTGTYGYTF. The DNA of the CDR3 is TGTGCCAGCAGCCCGACAGGGACCTATGGCTACACCTTC.

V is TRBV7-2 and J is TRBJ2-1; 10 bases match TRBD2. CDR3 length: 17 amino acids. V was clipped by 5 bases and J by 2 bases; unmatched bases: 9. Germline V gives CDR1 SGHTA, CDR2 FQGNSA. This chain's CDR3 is CASSITWTSGAYNEQFF. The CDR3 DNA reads TGTGCCAGCAGCATCACCTGGACTAGCGGAGCCTACAATGAGCAGTTCTTC.

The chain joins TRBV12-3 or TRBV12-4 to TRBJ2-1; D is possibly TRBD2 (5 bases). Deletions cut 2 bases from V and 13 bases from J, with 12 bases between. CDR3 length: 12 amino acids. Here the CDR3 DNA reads TGTGCCAGCAGTTTAAATCGGGGTGAACAGTTCTTC. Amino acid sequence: CASSLNRGEQFF.

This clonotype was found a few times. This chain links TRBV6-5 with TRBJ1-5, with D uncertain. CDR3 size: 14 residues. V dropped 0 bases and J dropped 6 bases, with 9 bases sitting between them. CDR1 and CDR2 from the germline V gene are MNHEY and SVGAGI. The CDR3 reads CASSYSNGIQPQHF. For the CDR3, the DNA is TGTGCCAGCAGTTACTCGAACGGCATTCAGCCCCAGCATTTT.

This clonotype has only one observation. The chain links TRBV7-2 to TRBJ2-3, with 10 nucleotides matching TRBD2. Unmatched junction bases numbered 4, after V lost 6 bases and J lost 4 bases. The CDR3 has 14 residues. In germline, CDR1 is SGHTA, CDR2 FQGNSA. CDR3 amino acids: CASRRTSGPDTQYF. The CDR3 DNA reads TGTGCCAGCAGACGGACTAGCGGACCAGATACGCAGTATTTT.

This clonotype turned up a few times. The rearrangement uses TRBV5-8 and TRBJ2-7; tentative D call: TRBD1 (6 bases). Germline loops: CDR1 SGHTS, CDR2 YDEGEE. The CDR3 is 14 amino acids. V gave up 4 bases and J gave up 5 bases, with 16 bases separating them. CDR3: CASSPGQGLDEQYF. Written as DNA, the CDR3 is TGTGCCAGCAGCCCCGGGCAGGGGTTGGACGAGCAGTACTTC.

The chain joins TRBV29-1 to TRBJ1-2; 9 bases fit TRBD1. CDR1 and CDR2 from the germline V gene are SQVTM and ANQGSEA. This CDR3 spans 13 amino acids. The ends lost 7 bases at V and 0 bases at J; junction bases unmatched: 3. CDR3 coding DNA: TGCAGCGCCTGGACAGGGGCTAACTATGGCTACACCTTC. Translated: CSAWTGANYGYTF.

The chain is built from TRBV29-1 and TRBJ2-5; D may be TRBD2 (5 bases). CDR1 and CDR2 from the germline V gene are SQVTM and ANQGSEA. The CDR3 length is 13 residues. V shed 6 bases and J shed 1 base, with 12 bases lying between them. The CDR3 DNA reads TGCAGCGTCCAAAGGGAGCCCCAAGAGACCCAGTACTTC. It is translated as CSVQREPQETQYF.

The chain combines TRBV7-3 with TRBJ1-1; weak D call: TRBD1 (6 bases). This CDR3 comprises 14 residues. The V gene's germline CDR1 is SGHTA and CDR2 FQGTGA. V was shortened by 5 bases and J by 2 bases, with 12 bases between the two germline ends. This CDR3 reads CASSEGGGNTEAFF. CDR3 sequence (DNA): TGTGCCAGCAGCGAGGGGGGTGGAAACACTGAAGCTTTCTTT.

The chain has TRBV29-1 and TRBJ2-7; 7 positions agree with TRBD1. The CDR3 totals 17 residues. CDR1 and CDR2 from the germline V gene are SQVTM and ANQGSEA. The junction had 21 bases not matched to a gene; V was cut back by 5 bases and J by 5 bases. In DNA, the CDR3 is TGCAGCGTTCTCCGTCACAGGGGTCCACAAACCGTCCACGAGCAGTACTTC. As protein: CSVLRHRGPQTVHEQYF.

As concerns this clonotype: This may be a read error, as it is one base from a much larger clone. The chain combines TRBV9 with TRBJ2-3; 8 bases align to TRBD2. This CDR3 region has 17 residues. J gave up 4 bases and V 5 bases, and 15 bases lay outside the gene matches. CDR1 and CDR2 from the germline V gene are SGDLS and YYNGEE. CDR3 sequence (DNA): TGTGCCAGCAGTCAGGGGTTCCGCGGGAGGTCGGCAGATACGCAGTATTTT. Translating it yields CASSQGFRGRSADTQYF.

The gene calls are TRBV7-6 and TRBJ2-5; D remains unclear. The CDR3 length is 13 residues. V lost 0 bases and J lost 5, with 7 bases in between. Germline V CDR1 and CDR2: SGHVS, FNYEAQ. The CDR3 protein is CASSLADWETQYF. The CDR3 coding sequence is TGTGCCAGCAGCTTAGCTGACTGGGAGACCCAGTACTTC.

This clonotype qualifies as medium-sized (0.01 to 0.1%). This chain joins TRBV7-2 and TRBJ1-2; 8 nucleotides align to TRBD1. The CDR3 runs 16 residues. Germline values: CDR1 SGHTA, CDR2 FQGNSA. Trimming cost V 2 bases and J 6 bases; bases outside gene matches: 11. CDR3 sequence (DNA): TGTGCCAGCAGCTTAAACGGCGCTGGACAGGGACATGGCTACACCTTC. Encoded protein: CASSLNGAGQGHGYTF.

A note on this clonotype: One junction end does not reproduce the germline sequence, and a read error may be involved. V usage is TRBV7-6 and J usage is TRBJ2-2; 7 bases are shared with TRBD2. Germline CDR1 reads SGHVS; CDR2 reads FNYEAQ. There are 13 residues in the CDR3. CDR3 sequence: CASSPGTTGKLFF. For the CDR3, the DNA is TGTGCCAGCAGCCCTGGGACTACCGGGAAGCTGTTTTTT.

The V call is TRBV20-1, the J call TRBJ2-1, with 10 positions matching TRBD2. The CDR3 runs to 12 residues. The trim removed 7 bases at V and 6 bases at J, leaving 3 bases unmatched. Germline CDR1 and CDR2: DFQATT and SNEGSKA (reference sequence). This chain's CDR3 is CSVLAGANEQFF. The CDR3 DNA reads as TGCAGTGTGCTAGCGGGAGCCAATGAGCAGTTCTTC.

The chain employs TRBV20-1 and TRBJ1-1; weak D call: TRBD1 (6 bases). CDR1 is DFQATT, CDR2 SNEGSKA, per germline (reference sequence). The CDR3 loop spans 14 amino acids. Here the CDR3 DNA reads TGCAGCGCAGCTTGGGGACATCTGAACACTGAAGCTTTCTTT. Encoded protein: CSAAWGHLNTEAFF.

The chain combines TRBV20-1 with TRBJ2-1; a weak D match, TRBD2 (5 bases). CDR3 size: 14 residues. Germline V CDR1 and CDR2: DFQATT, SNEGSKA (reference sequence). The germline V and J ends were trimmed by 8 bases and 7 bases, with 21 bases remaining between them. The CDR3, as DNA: TGCAGTCCCCCCATGATAGCTCGGACTAATGAGCAGTTCTTC. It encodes CSPPMIARTNEQFF.

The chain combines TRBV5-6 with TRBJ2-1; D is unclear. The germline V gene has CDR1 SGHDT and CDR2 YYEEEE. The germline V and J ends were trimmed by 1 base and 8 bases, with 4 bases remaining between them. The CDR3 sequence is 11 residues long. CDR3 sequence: CASSLRHEQFF. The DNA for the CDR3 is TGTGCCAGCAGCTTGCGGCATGAGCAGTTCTTC.

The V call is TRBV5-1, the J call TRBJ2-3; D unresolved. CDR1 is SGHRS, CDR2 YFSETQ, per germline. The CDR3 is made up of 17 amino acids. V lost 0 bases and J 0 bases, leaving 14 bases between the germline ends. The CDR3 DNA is TGCGCCAGCAGCTTGGGGCCAACTGGGTCTAGCACAGATACGCAGTATTTT. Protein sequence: CASSLGPTGSSTDTQYF. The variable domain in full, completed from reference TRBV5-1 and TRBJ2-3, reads KAGVTQTPRYLIKTRGQQVTLSCSPISGHRSVSWYQQTPGQGLQFLFEYFSETQRNKGNFPGRFSGRQFSNSRSEMNVSTLELGDSALYLCASSLGPTGSSTDTQYFGPGTRLTVL.